Sequencing of this T cell receptor beta chain was carried out in a study of blood T cells in healthy people across ages. Study-level results: There was a strong correlation between TCR beta diversity and naive T cell percentage.

The CDR3 length is 12 residues. The germline V gene has CDR1 SGHTA and CDR2 FQGNSA. This clonotype was counted between two and nine times. What it binds is unknown. Sample-barcoded 5' priming and a J-beta primer mix drove a second PCR of roughly 6 to 12 cycles. Every single cDNA molecule received a tag from a template-switch adaptor with 12 random nucleotides. TCRdb passed the 5' RACE reads through MiXCR, listing each CDR3 protein once. This sample has about 680,000 distinct CDR3 sequences, with 45% to 50% found just once. The clonotype comes from an older woman in good health. The material sequenced was blood. The J gene is TRBJ2-5, the V gene TRBV7-2, with no clear D. The end of the DNA aligns better with TRBJ2-7, so the J call may be wrong. This chain's CDR3 is CASSFSNHEQYF. CDR3 nucleotide sequence: TGTGCCAGCAGCTTCTCTAACCACGAGCAGTACTTC.